This T cell receptor beta chain is from a study of cytomegalovirus exposure and HLA in healthy donors. Whole-study findings and limits: In vitro testing confirmed a few CMV-associated chains as specific for CMV antigens.

Primers: 60 Vbeta forward and 13 Jbeta reverse. Generated by immunoSEQ multiplex PCR, the TCRdb table keeps only in-frame clones and is missing some. The data hold 130,000 or so clones, with 78% observed a single time. The CDR3 runs 11 residues. Per germline, CDR1 SQVTM and CDR2 ANQGSEA. Trimming shortened V by 7 bases and J by 8 bases, and 14 bases separated the two germline ends. As regards this clone: The antigen remains unidentified.

The specimen sequenced was PBMCs. The genes are TRBV29-1 and TRBJ1-2, with D unclear. The source of this sequence is a woman aged 18-35 years in good health and CMV-seronegative. The CDR3 bases are TGCAGCGGGGAGACAAGGCAAGGCTACACCTTC. It encodes CSGETRQGYTF.